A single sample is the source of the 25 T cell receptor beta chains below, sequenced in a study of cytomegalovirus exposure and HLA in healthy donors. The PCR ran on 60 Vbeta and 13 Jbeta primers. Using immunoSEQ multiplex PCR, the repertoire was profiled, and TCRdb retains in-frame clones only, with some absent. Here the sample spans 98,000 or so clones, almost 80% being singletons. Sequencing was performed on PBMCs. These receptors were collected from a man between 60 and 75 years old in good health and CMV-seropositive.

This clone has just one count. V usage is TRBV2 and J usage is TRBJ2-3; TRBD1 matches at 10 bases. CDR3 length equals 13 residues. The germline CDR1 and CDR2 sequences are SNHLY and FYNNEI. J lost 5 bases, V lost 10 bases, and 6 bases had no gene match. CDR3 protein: CATSGQGGDTQYF. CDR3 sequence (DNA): TGTGCCACCAGCGGACAGGGGGGAGATACGCAGTATTTT.

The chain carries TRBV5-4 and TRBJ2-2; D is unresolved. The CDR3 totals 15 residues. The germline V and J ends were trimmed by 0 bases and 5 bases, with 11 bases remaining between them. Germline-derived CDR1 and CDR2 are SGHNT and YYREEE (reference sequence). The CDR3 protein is CASSLGQTGTGELFF. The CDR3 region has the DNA TGTGCCAGCAGCTTGGGGCAAACGGGTACCGGGGAGCTGTTTTTT.

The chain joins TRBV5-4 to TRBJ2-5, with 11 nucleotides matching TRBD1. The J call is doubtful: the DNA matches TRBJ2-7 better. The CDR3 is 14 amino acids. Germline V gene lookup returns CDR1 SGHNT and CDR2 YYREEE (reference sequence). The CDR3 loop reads CASSWTGGAYEQYF. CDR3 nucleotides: TGTGCCAGCAGCTGGACAGGGGGCGCCTACGAGCAGTACTTC.

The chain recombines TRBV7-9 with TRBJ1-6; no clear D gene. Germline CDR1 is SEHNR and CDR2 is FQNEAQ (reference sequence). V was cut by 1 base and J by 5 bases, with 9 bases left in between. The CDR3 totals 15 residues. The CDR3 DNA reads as TGTGCCAGCAGCTTAGGAGGTCTGAATAATTCACCCCTCCACTTT. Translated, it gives CASSLGGLNNSPLHF.

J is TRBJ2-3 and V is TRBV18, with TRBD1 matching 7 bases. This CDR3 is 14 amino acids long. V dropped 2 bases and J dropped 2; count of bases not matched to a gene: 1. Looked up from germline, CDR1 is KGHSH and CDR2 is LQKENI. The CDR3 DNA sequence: TGTGCCAGCTCACCAGGGACAGTCACAGATACGCAGTATTTT. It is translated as CASSPGTVTDTQYF.

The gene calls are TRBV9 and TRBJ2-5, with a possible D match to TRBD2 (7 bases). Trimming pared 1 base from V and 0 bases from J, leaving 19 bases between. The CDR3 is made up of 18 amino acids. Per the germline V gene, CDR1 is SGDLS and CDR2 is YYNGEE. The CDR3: CASSVPEGGLQYQETQYF. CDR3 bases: TGTGCCAGCAGCGTACCCGAGGGGGGGCTTCAGTACCAAGAGACCCAGTACTTC.

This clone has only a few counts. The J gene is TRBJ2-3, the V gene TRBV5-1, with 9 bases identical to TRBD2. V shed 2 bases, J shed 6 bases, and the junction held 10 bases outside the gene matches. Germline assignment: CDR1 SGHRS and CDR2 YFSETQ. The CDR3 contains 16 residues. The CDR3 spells CASSFTASGVGDTQYF. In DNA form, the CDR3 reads TGCGCCAGCAGCTTCACCGCTAGCGGGGTTGGGGATACGCAGTATTTT.

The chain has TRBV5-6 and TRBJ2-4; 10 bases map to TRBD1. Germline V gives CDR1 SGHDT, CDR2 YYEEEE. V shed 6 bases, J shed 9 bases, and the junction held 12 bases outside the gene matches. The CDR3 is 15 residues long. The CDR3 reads CASTVAGQGNGIQYF. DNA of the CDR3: TGTGCCAGCACCGTTGCGGGACAGGGGAATGGCATTCAGTACTTC.

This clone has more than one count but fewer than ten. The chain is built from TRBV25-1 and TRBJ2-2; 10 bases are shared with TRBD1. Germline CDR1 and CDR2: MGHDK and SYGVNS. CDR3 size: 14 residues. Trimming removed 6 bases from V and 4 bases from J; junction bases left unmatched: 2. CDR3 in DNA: TGTGCCAGCAGAAGGACAGGGGGCACCGGGGAGCTGTTTTTT. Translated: CASRRTGGTGELFF.

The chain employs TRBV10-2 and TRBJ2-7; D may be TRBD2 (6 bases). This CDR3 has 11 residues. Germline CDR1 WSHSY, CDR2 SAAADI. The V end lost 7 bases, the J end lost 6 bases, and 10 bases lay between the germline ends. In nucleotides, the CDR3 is TGCGCCAGCAACAAGGGACTCGAGCAGTACTTC. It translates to CASNKGLEQYF.

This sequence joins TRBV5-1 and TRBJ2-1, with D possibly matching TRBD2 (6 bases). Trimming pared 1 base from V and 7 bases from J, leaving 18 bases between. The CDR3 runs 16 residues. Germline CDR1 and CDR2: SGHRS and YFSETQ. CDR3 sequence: CASSLSPRGIGNEQFF. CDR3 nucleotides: TGCGCCAGCAGCTTGTCCCCGCGGGGAATAGGAAATGAGCAGTTCTTC.

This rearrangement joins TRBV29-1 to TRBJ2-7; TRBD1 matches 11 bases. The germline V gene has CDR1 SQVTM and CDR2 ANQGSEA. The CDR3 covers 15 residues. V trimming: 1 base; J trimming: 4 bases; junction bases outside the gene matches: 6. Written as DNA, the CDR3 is TGCAGCGTTGAAGGGTTGGACAGGGGGCTTTACGAGCAGTACTTC. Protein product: CSVEGLDRGLYEQYF.

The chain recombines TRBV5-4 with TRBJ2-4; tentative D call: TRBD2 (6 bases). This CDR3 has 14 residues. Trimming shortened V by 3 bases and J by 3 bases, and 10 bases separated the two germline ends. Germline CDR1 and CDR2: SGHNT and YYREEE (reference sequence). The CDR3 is CASSSRENKNIQYF. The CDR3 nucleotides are TGTGCCAGCAGCTCCCGGGAGAACAAAAACATTCAGTACTTC.

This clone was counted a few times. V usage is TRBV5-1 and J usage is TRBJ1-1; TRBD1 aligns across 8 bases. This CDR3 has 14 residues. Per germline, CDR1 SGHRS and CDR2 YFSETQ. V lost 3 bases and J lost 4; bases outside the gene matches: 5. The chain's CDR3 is CASSSPGQGTEAFF. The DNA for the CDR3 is TGCGCCAGCAGCTCACCCGGACAGGGCACTGAAGCTTTCTTT.

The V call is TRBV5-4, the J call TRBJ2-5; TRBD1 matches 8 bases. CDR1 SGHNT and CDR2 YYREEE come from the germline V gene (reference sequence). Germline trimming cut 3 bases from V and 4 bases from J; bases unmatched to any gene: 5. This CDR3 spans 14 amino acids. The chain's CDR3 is CASSSRGLAETQYF. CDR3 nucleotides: TGTGCCAGCAGCTCCAGGGGGCTTGCAGAGACCCAGTACTTC.

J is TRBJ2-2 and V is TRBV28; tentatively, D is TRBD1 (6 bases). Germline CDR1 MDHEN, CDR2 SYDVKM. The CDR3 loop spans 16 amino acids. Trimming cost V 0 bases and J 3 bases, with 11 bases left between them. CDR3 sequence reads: CASSLWAGADTGELFF. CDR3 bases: TGTGCCAGCAGTTTATGGGCAGGGGCGGACACCGGGGAGCTGTTTTTT. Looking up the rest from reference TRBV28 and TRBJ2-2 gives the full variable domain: DVKVTQSSRYLVKRTGEKVFLECVQDMDHENMFWYRQDPGLGLRLIYFSYDVKMKEKGDIPEGYSVSREKKERFSLILESASTNQTSMYLCASSLWAGADTGELFFGEGSRLTVL.

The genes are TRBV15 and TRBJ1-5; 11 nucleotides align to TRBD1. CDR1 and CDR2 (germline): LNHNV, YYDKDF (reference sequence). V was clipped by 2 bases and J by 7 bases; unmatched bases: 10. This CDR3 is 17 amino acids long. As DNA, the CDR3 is TGTGCCACCAGCAGAAATAAGGACAGGGGGCTTAAACAGCCCCAGCATTTT. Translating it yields CATSRNKDRGLKQPQHF.

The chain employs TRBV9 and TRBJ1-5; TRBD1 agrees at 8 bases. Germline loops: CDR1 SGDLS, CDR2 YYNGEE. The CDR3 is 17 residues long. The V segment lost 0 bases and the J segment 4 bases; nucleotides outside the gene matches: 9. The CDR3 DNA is TGTGCCAGCAGCGTAGAAAGGACAGGGCTGAGGAATCAGCCCCAGCATTTT. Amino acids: CASSVERTGLRNQPQHF.

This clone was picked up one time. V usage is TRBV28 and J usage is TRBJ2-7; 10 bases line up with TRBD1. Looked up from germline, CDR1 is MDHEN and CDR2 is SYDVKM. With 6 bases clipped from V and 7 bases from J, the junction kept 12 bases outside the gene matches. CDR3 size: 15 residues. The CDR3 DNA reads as TGTGCCAGCAGCCCCCCGGGACAGGGGACTTTTGAGCAGTACTTC. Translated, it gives CASSPPGQGTFEQYF.

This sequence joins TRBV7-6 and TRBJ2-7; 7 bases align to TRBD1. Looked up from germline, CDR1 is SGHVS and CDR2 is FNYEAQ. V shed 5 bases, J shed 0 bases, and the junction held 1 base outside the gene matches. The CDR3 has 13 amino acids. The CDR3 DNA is TGTGCCAGCAGCCGGGACAGCTCCTACGAGCAGTACTTC. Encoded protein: CASSRDSSYEQYF.

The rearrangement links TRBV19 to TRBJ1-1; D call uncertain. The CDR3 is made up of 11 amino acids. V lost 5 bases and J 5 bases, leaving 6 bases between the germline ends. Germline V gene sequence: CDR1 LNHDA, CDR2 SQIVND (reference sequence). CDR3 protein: CASSRVTEAFF. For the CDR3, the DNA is TGTGCCAGTAGTCGGGTGACTGAAGCTTTCTTT. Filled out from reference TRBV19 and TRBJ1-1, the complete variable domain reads DGGITQSPKYLFRKEGQNVTLSCEQNLNHDAMYWYRQDPGQGLRLIYYSQIVNDFQKGDIAEGYSVSREKKESFPLTVTSAQKNPTAFYLCASSRVTEAFFGQGTRLTVV.

Written as DNA, the CDR3 is TGTGCCAGCAGTAGCCGAGACACCTCCTCCTACGAGCAGTACTTC. Translated: CASSSRDTSSYEQYF. The chain is built from TRBV6-1 and TRBJ2-7; D is unresolved. Germline V gives CDR1 MNHNS, CDR2 SASEGT. The CDR3 is 15 amino acids. Trimming removed 5 bases from V and 0 bases from J, with 14 bases in between.

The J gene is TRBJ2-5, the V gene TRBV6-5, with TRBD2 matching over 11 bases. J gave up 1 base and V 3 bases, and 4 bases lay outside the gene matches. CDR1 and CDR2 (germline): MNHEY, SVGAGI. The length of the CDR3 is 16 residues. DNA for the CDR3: TGTGCCAGCAGTTATACTAGCGGGGGTTCCCAAGAGACCCAGTACTTC. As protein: CASSYTSGGSQETQYF.

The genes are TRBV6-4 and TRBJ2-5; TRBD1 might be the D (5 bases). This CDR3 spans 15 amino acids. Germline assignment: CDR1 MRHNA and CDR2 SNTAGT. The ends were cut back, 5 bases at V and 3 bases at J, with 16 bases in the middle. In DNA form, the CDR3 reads TGTGCCAGCAGTCCCCAGGGTAGCATGAAAGAGACCCAGTACTTC. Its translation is CASSPQGSMKETQYF.

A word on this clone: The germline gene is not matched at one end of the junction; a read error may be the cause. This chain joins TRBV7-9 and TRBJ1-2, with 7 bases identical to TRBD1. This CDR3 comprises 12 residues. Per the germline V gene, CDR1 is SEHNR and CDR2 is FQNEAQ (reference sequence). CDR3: CSSSLTGTGYTF. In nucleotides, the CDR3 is TGTTCCAGCAGCTTGACAGGGACTGGCTACACCTTC.